The present T cell receptor (beta chain) was sequenced within a study of T-cell memory formation after mild COVID-19. Study at large: Most TCR clusters belonged to a single donor. Overall study findings and caveats: Those CD4+ clones that contracted were mainly in CM and EM (CD8+ ones in EMRA).

One entry per CDR3 protein results from TCRdb running MiXCR on the 5' RACE reads. Seen here are tens of thousands of distinct CDR3 sequences, 9% to 15% observed once, and the top ten hold around a quarter. This clonotype occurred many times. Its target is unknown. CDR1 is MRHNA and CDR2 is SNTAGT in the germline V gene. Trimming cost V 5 bases and J 5 bases, with 13 bases left between them. This CDR3 spans 14 amino acids. This chain connects TRBV6-4 to TRBJ2-1, with D perhaps being TRBD1 or TRBD2 (5 bases each). The sequenced sample was PBMCs or a T cell subset sorted from them (not recorded which). The TCR sequence derives from a man aged 18-30 years who had mild COVID-19 (a few samples of this study predate the infection). Cell type and time point are not known. The CDR3 DNA is TGTGCCAGCAGTCTTACCGGGACCAACAATGAGCAGTTCTTC. This sequence encodes CASSLTGTNNEQFF.